Listed below are T cell receptor beta chains from one sample, sequenced in a study of beta chain features in type 1 diabetes. Produced via immunoSEQ multiplex PCR; TCRdb's table is partial and in-frame only. This table holds some 280,000 clones, roughly 13% found once. Sequenced input: naive CD4+ T cells from blood. These receptors were obtained from a man between 25 and 39 years old with type 1 diabetes. CDR3s include the opening cysteine and the closing phenylalanine or tryptophan. Fields, in order: clone size, J gene, D gene, V gene, CDR3 protein, CDR3 DNA. A D gene is named only where the DNA matches it firmly. Size is omitted from some rows. Given values are once, few, many or a class for expanded clones.

abundance: .; j_gene: TRBJ2-5; d_gene: .; v_gene: TRBV7-2; CDR3aa: CASSQGPQETQYF; CDR3nt: TGTGCCAGCAGCCAGGGTCCCCAAGAGACCCAGTACTTC
abundance: .; j_gene: TRBJ2-4; d_gene: .; v_gene: TRBV28; CDR3aa: CASSLTEVRYF; CDR3nt: TGTGCCAGCAGTTTAACGGAGGTCCGATACTTC
abundance: few; j_gene: TRBJ2-7; d_gene: .; v_gene: TRBV6-5; CDR3aa: CASSYSGAAPYEQYF; CDR3nt: TGTGCCAGCAGTTACTCGGGAGCGGCCCCTTACGAGCAGTACTTC
abundance: few; j_gene: TRBJ2-3; d_gene: .; v_gene: TRBV5-1; CDR3aa: CASSFQGATDTQYF; CDR3nt: TGCGCCAGCAGCTTCCAGGGTGCCACAGATACGCAGTATTTT
abundance: .; j_gene: TRBJ2-3; d_gene: TRBD2; v_gene: TRBV7-3; CDR3aa: CASSKTSVSTDTQYF; CDR3nt: TGTGCCAGCAGCAAAACTAGCGTTAGCACAGATACGCAGTATTTT
abundance: .; j_gene: TRBJ1-2; d_gene: TRBD1; v_gene: TRBV28; CDR3aa: CASRFFRQGDSYGYTF; CDR3nt: TGTGCCAGCAGGTTCTTCAGACAGGGAGACAGCTATGGCTACACCTTC
abundance: .; j_gene: TRBJ2-7; d_gene: .; v_gene: TRBV18; CDR3aa: CASSPISSTGSNYEQYF; CDR3nt: TGTGCCAGCTCACCCATCTCTAGCACAGGGTCCAACTACGAGCAGTACTTC
abundance: .; j_gene: TRBJ2-7; d_gene: .; v_gene: TRBV2; CDR3aa: CASVILYSGEQYF; CDR3nt: TGTGCCAGCGTCATTTTATACAGTGGCGAGCAGTACTTC
abundance: few; j_gene: TRBJ2-6; d_gene: .; v_gene: TRBV7-2; CDR3aa: CASSLRSGGTHSGANVLTF; CDR3nt: TGTGCCAGCAGCCTTCGGTCGGGGGGCACCCACTCTGGGGCCAACGTCCTGACTTTC
abundance: .; j_gene: TRBJ2-3; d_gene: TRBD2; v_gene: TRBV6-5; CDR3aa: CASSYRLADTDTQYF; CDR3nt: TGTGCCAGCAGTTACCGGCTAGCGGACACAGATACGCAGTATTTT
abundance: .; j_gene: TRBJ2-1; d_gene: TRBD2; v_gene: TRBV9; CDR3aa: CASSVRLAGGDEQFF; CDR3nt: TGTGCCAGCAGCGTTAGGCTAGCGGGAGGGGATGAGCAGTTCTTC
abundance: .; j_gene: TRBJ1-2; d_gene: .; v_gene: TRBV10-3; CDR3aa: CAISELGPANYGYTF; CDR3nt: TGTGCCATCAGTGAACTGGGGCCCGCTAACTATGGCTACACCTTC
abundance: .; j_gene: TRBJ2-1; d_gene: .; v_gene: TRBV28; CDR3aa: CASSSLAFGHEQFF; CDR3nt: TGTGCCAGCAGTAGCCTAGCCTTTGGTCATGAGCAGTTCTTC
abundance: .; j_gene: TRBJ2-7; d_gene: TRBD1; v_gene: TRBV5-6; CDR3aa: CASSLFQGVYEQYF; CDR3nt: TGTGCCAGCAGCTTATTTCAGGGGGTCTACGAGCAGTACTTC
abundance: .; j_gene: TRBJ1-5; d_gene: TRBD1; v_gene: TRBV2; CDR3aa: CASRAGGSQPQHF; CDR3nt: TGTGCCAGCAGAGCAGGGGGATCGCAGCCCCAGCATTTT
abundance: .; j_gene: TRBJ2-7; d_gene: TRBD1; v_gene: TRBV18; CDR3aa: CASSPQGQGPYEQYF; CDR3nt: TGTGCCAGCTCACCTCAGGGACAGGGGCCCTACGAGCAGTACTTC
abundance: few; j_gene: TRBJ2-3; d_gene: TRBD2; v_gene: TRBV7-3; CDR3aa: CASSSGLAGFTDTQYF; CDR3nt: TGTGCCAGCAGCTCTGGTCTAGCGGGGTTCACAGATACGCAGTATTTT
abundance: .; j_gene: TRBJ2-7; d_gene: TRBD2; v_gene: TRBV2; CDR3aa: CASSLAGVGSGEQYF; CDR3nt: TGTGCCAGCAGTTTAGCGGGAGTCGGGTCGGGCGAGCAGTACTTC
abundance: .; j_gene: TRBJ1-5; d_gene: TRBD1; v_gene: TRBV18; CDR3aa: CASSPPTGGGNQPQHF; CDR3nt: TGTGCCAGCTCACCACCGACAGGGGGCGGAAATCAGCCCCAGCATTTT
abundance: .; j_gene: TRBJ2-5; d_gene: TRBD1; v_gene: TRBV5-1; CDR3aa: CATAPGTGETQYF; CDR3nt: TGCGCCACCGCTCCAGGGACAGGGGAGACCCAGTACTTC
abundance: .; j_gene: TRBJ1-1; d_gene: TRBD1; v_gene: TRBV7-9; CDR3aa: CASSSQGGTEAFF; CDR3nt: TGTGCCAGCAGCTCCCAGGGGGGCACTGAAGCTTTCTTT
abundance: .; j_gene: TRBJ1-1; d_gene: .; v_gene: TRBV14; CDR3aa: CASSLLGGDTEAFF; CDR3nt: TGTGCCAGCAGCCTTCTCGGGGGAGACACTGAAGCTTTCTTT
abundance: .; j_gene: TRBJ2-1; d_gene: TRBD2; v_gene: TRBV19; CDR3aa: CASSTMTSGGLYNEQFF; CDR3nt: TGTGCCAGTAGTACGATGACTAGCGGAGGATTATACAATGAGCAGTTCTTC
abundance: .; j_gene: TRBJ1-1; d_gene: .; v_gene: TRBV7-2; CDR3aa: CASSLYRDTEAFF; CDR3nt: TGTGCCAGCAGCTTATACAGGGACACTGAAGCTTTCTTT
abundance: few; j_gene: TRBJ2-7; d_gene: TRBD1; v_gene: TRBV7-9; CDR3aa: CASSLAHGTGVHYEQYF; CDR3nt: TGTGCCAGCAGCTTAGCGCACGGGACAGGGGTTCACTACGAGCAGTACTTC
abundance: .; j_gene: TRBJ2-7; d_gene: TRBD2; v_gene: TRBV18; CDR3aa: CASSGTSGNRTYEQYF; CDR3nt: TGTGCCAGCTCCGGGACTAGCGGGAATAGGACCTACGAGCAGTACTTC
abundance: .; j_gene: TRBJ2-7; d_gene: .; v_gene: TRBV7-2; CDR3aa: CASSNQPPHSGGSEQYF; CDR3nt: TGTGCCAGCAGCAATCAGCCGCCTCACAGCGGAGGCTCCGAGCAGTACTTC
abundance: .; j_gene: TRBJ2-2; d_gene: TRBD2; v_gene: TRBV12-5; CDR3aa: CASGLPRSGIDTGELFF; CDR3nt: TGTGCTAGTGGTTTGCCGAGAAGCGGGATTGACACCGGGGAGCTGTTTTTT
abundance: few; j_gene: TRBJ2-7; d_gene: .; v_gene: TRBV7-8; CDR3aa: CASSSTYEQYF; CDR3nt: TGTGCCAGCAGCTCTACCTACGAGCAGTACTTC
abundance: few; j_gene: TRBJ1-1; d_gene: TRBD1; v_gene: TRBV28; CDR3aa: CASRRVQGFDTEAFF; CDR3nt: TGTGCCAGCAGACGTGTACAGGGGTTTGATACTGAAGCTTTCTTT
abundance: .; j_gene: TRBJ2-1; d_gene: .; v_gene: TRBV28; CDR3aa: CASSLGRENEQFF; CDR3nt: TGTGCCAGCAGTTTAGGCAGGGAAAATGAGCAGTTCTTC
abundance: .; j_gene: TRBJ2-1; d_gene: .; v_gene: TRBV28; CDR3aa: CASSLGGGRVNEQFF; CDR3nt: TGTGCCAGCAGTTTAGGCGGTGGCAGGGTCAATGAGCAGTTCTTC
abundance: few; j_gene: TRBJ1-4; d_gene: .; v_gene: TRBV5-6; CDR3aa: CASSLRPGEKLFF; CDR3nt: TGTGCCAGCAGCTTGAGACCGGGAGAAAAACTGTTTTTT
abundance: .; j_gene: TRBJ2-7; d_gene: TRBD2; v_gene: TRBV11-1; CDR3aa: CASSKRLADSYEQYF; CDR3nt: TGTGCCAGCAGCAAACGACTAGCGGACTCCTACGAGCAGTACTTC
abundance: few; j_gene: TRBJ2-7; d_gene: .; v_gene: TRBV28; CDR3aa: CASTEGVGSVYEQYF; CDR3nt: TGTGCCAGCACCGAAGGGGTCGGGAGTGTTTACGAGCAGTACTTC
abundance: .; j_gene: TRBJ2-3; d_gene: .; v_gene: TRBV11-3; CDR3aa: CASSLQGTSTDTQYF; CDR3nt: TGTGCCAGCAGCTTACAGGGTACCAGCACAGATACGCAGTATTTT
abundance: .; j_gene: TRBJ2-3; d_gene: TRBD2; v_gene: TRBV6-5; CDR3aa: CASSLTSGPTDTQYF; CDR3nt: TGTGCCAGCAGTTTGACTAGCGGCCCCACAGATACGCAGTATTTT
abundance: few; j_gene: TRBJ2-1; d_gene: TRBD2; v_gene: TRBV4-3; CDR3aa: CASSQDHASGNYNEQFF; CDR3nt: TGCGCCAGCAGCCAAGATCATGCTAGCGGGAACTACAATGAGCAGTTCTTC
abundance: few; j_gene: TRBJ2-3; d_gene: .; v_gene: TRBV7-2; CDR3aa: CASSANPGTRGTQYF; CDR3nt: TGTGCCAGCAGCGCCAACCCAGGGACGCGGGGTACGCAGTATTTT
abundance: few; j_gene: TRBJ2-7; d_gene: TRBD1; v_gene: TRBV7-2; CDR3aa: CASSRQGHEQYF; CDR3nt: TGTGCCAGCAGCCGACAGGGTCACGAGCAGTACTTC
abundance: .; j_gene: TRBJ1-1; d_gene: .; v_gene: TRBV9; CDR3aa: CASSVGANTEAFF; CDR3nt: TGTGCCAGCAGCGTAGGAGCGAACACTGAAGCTTTCTTT
abundance: few; j_gene: TRBJ1-1; d_gene: .; v_gene: TRBV6-1; CDR3aa: CASMNTEAFF; CDR3nt: TGTGCCTCCATGAACACTGAAGCTTTCTTT
abundance: .; j_gene: TRBJ2-1; d_gene: TRBD2; v_gene: TRBV7-2; CDR3aa: CASSLAGGANEQFF; CDR3nt: TGTGCCAGCAGCTTAGCGGGAGGGGCCAATGAGCAGTTCTTC
abundance: .; j_gene: TRBJ2-3; d_gene: TRBD2; v_gene: TRBV7-3; CDR3aa: CASSSGLAGNTDTQYF; CDR3nt: TGTGCCAGCAGCTCAGGACTAGCGGGAAACACAGATACGCAGTATTTT
abundance: .; j_gene: TRBJ2-1; d_gene: .; v_gene: TRBV6-9; CDR3aa: CASSQLGIPGLYNEQFF; CDR3nt: TGTGCCAGCAGCCAACTCGGGATCCCCGGACTCTACAATGAGCAGTTCTTC
abundance: few; j_gene: TRBJ2-6; d_gene: .; v_gene: TRBV4-2; CDR3aa: CASSQDRASSGANVLTF; CDR3nt: TGTGCCAGCAGCCAAGACAGGGCGAGCTCTGGGGCCAACGTCCTGACTTTC